This T cell receptor (beta chain) was recorded in a study of CD8 T cells in Susac syndrome. Study results and limitations: The number of individuals included in the study's TCR sequencing and HLA analysis was acknowledged as relatively small.

Turning to this clonotype: Its antigen is undetermined.

The study sequenced TCR beta in blood CD8+ and CD4+ T cells. TEMRA cells were enriched by FACS, while CD8+ and CD4+ T cells were obtained through a negative isolation that was performed magnetically. The RNA, roughly 0.45 to 1 ug, was put through reverse transcription using random hexamers. Multiplex PCR with immunoSEQ amplified the TCR beta CDR3 across 54 Vbeta and 13 Jbeta. TCRdb re-called the immunoSEQ multiplex PCR reads through MiXCR, storing one row per CDR3 protein. The profile shows tens of thousands of distinct CDR3 sequences, 90% to 95% of them singletons. The V and J ends lost 3 bases and 9 bases respectively, with 15 bases between them. This CDR3 is built from 13 residues. Germline V gene sequence: CDR1 MGHDK, CDR2 SYGVNS.

The sequence derives from a human donor in good health. What was sequenced was CD8+ T cells from PBMCs. The chain employs TRBV25-1 and TRBJ2-7; D unclear. The CDR3 nucleotides read TGTGCCAGCAGTGAGGGAACCCCCCGTGGGCAGTACTTC. It specifies CASSEGTPRGQYF.